One and the same sample provided the 30 T cell receptor beta chains below, sequenced in a study of cytomegalovirus exposure and HLA in healthy donors (dated by TCRdb to about 2017). Libraries came from the immunoSEQ multiplex PCR assay. For the multiplex PCR, a mixture combining 60 forward primers for TCR Vbeta segments and 13 reverse primers for TCR Jbeta segments was used. TCRdb holds this immuneACCESS table with in-frame rearrangements only. Some clones are missing; in checked studies, unresolved V genes explain under half, and the rest has no known cause. This sample has approximately 98,000 clones in its table, and about 80% of those were observed once. The ten biggest clones cover 9.5% to 13% of the sample. Sequencing was performed on PBMCs. These receptors were collected from a man younger than 35 in good health and CMV-seropositive.

The V and J genes are TRBV6-1 and TRBJ1-6; 7 nucleotides match TRBD1. Germline V gene sequence: CDR1 MNHNS, CDR2 SASEGT. The CDR3 has 13 amino acids. V gave up 8 bases and J gave up 6 bases; unmatched junction bases: 4. In DNA form, the CDR3 reads TGTGCCAGCTCAGACAGGGTTAATTCACCCCTCCACTTT. It translates to CASSDRVNSPLHF.

This sequence joins TRBV2 and TRBJ2-1; D is uncertain. Germline lookup yields CDR1 SNHLY and CDR2 FYNNEI. The CDR3 covers 17 residues. Trimming left V 2 bases short and J 0 bases short, with 14 bases between. The CDR3 DNA is TGTGCCAGCAGTGAACTTGGTGATAATAGCTCCTACAATGAGCAGTTCTTC. This encodes CASSELGDNSSYNEQFF.

V usage is TRBV15 and J usage is TRBJ2-3; D is undetermined. Germline V CDR1 and CDR2: LNHNV, YYDKDF (reference sequence). V was cut by 0 bases and J by 0 bases, with 7 bases left in between. This CDR3 has 15 residues. CDR3 in DNA: TGTGCCACCAGCAGAGATTCGCGTAGCACAGATACGCAGTATTTT. Residues: CATSRDSRSTDTQYF.

The chain is built from TRBV15 and TRBJ2-5; TRBD2 agrees at 9 bases. This CDR3 spans 17 amino acids. The V segment lost 0 bases and the J segment 4 bases; nucleotides outside the gene matches: 9. The germline V gene has CDR1 LNHNV and CDR2 YYDKDF (reference sequence). The CDR3 loop is CATSRDQLARGGETQYF. The CDR3 region has the DNA TGTGCCACCAGCAGAGATCAACTAGCGCGGGGGGGAGAGACCCAGTACTTC.

As concerns this clone: This sample also contains other DNA sequences that code for the same CDR3. The rearrangement uses TRBV29-1 and TRBJ2-2; TRBD1 might be the D (5 bases). Germline V gene sequence: CDR1 SQVTM, CDR2 ANQGSEA. Between the trimmed V and J ends, which lost 4 bases and 6 bases, there was a span of 6 bases. The CDR3 runs 11 residues. In DNA form, the CDR3 reads TGCAGCGTTGCAGGGCCCGGGGAGCTGTTTTTT. This translates into CSVAGPGELFF.

This clone appeared once. The rearrangement joins TRBV4-1 to TRBJ1-2; TRBD1 agrees at 7 bases. The CDR3 has 15 amino acids. The ends lost 1 base at V and 8 bases at J; junction bases unmatched: 10. Germline-derived CDR1 and CDR2 are MGHRA and YSYEKL. CDR3 in DNA: TGCGCCAGCAGCCAAGCTACGACAGGGAGCCTCGGCTACACCTTC. The encoded protein is CASSQATTGSLGYTF.

CDR3 sequence reads: CASSFLTSGQETQYF. DNA for the CDR3: TGCGCCAGCAGCTTTTTGACTAGCGGCCAAGAGACCCAGTACTTC. The V gene is TRBV5-1, the J gene TRBJ2-5; 9 positions agree with TRBD2. The CDR3 has 15 amino acids. V trimming: 2 bases; J trimming: 1 base; junction bases outside the gene matches: 3. Germline V gene sequence: CDR1 SGHRS, CDR2 YFSETQ.

The chain joins TRBV6-1 to TRBJ2-3, with 9 positions matching TRBD2. V lost 1 base, J lost 6 bases, and 8 bases stayed unmatched. Germline assignment: CDR1 MNHNS and CDR2 SASEGT. The CDR3 consists of 16 residues. The CDR3 sequence: CASSEVSGGLRDTQYF. For the CDR3, the DNA is TGTGCCAGCAGTGAAGTAAGCGGGGGGCTCCGCGATACGCAGTATTTT.

This chain uses TRBV13 with TRBJ1-1, with TRBD1 as a possible D gene (5 bases). The CDR3 sequence is 14 residues long. Trimming removed 3 bases from V and 4 bases from J, with 12 bases in between. Germline V gives CDR1 PRHDT, CDR2 FYEKMQ (reference sequence). CDR3 protein: CASSFRTGGTEAFF. For the CDR3, the DNA is TGTGCCAGCAGCTTTCGGACGGGGGGCACTGAAGCTTTCTTT. Combining the CDR3 with reference TRBV13 and TRBJ1-1 gives the whole variable domain AAGVIQSPRHLIKEKRETATLKCYPIPRHDTVYWYQQGPGQDPQFLISFYEKMQSDKGSIPDRFSAQQFSDYHSELNMSSLELGDSALYFCASSFRTGGTEAFFGQGTRLTVV.

The V call is TRBV9, the J call TRBJ2-7, with TRBD2 as a possible D gene (6 bases). The CDR3 runs to 17 residues. The germline V and J ends were trimmed by 3 bases and 1 base, with 20 bases remaining between them. Germline V gene sequence: CDR1 SGDLS, CDR2 YYNGEE. The CDR3 loop reads CASSAQALATGSYEQYF. CDR3 coding DNA: TGTGCCAGCAGCGCCCAAGCCCTAGCGACGGGATCCTACGAGCAGTACTTC.

This sequence joins TRBV5-4 and TRBJ1-1; 9 bases map to TRBD1. The J segment lost 4 bases and the V segment lost 3 bases, leaving 10 bases of the junction unmatched. CDR1 and CDR2 (germline): SGHNT, YYREEE (reference sequence). The CDR3 is 16 residues long. This CDR3 is CASSSKQGAGGTEAFF. The CDR3 region has the DNA TGTGCCAGCAGCTCAAAACAGGGGGCCGGGGGCACTGAAGCTTTCTTT.

This chain uses TRBV28 with TRBJ2-1; 12 bases agree with TRBD2. V dropped 6 bases and J dropped 6; count of bases not matched to a gene: 6. The CDR3 totals 15 residues. Per germline, CDR1 MDHEN and CDR2 SYDVKM. CDR3: CASRASGGAGNEQFF. Here the CDR3 DNA reads TGTGCCAGCAGAGCTAGCGGGGGGGCAGGCAATGAGCAGTTCTTC.

The CDR3 nucleotides are TGCGCCAGCAGTGAGTCAGCGGCCCAAGAGACCCAGTACTTC. Its translation: CASSESAAQETQYF. This chain joins TRBV10-1 and TRBJ2-5, with D possibly TRBD2 on 5 matching bases. This CDR3 comprises 14 residues. The V gene lost 0 bases and the J gene lost 1 base, with 6 bases spanning the gap. From germline, CDR1 is WNHNN and CDR2 SYGVQD (reference sequence).

This clone turned up a few times. The chain couples TRBV5-6 to TRBJ1-1, with no clear D. Trimming pared 2 bases from V and 4 bases from J, leaving 15 bases between. Germline V gene sequence: CDR1 SGHDT, CDR2 YYEEEE. The CDR3 contains 15 residues. The CDR3: CASSFGPGLGTEAFF. For the CDR3, the DNA is TGTGCCAGCAGCTTTGGTCCGGGGTTGGGCACTGAAGCTTTCTTT.

The chain joins TRBV7-6 to TRBJ2-7; 8 nucleotides match TRBD1. CDR3 length equals 15 residues. In germline, CDR1 is SGHVS, CDR2 FNYEAQ. V shed 3 bases, J shed 2 bases, and the junction held 6 bases outside the gene matches. The CDR3 is CASSFSDRGAYEQYF. The CDR3 nucleotides are TGTGCCAGCAGCTTCAGTGACAGGGGCGCCTACGAGCAGTACTTC.

This clone came up a few times. The V and J genes are TRBV19 and TRBJ2-5; D perhaps matches TRBD2 (5 bases). The CDR3 spans 16 residues. Trimming shortened V by 5 bases and J by 5 bases, and 21 bases separated the two germline ends. Germline V gives CDR1 LNHDA, CDR2 SQIVND (reference sequence). The DNA for the CDR3 is TGTGCCAGTAGTCCTACTGCGGGCGACGGTTTGGAGACCCAGTACTTC. Its translation is CASSPTAGDGLETQYF.

The chain is built from TRBV10-3 and TRBJ2-4; 9 bases match TRBD1. The CDR3 totals 16 residues. The germline V gene encodes CDR1 ENHRY and CDR2 SYGVKD. The J segment lost 7 bases and the V segment lost 10 bases, leaving 17 bases of the junction unmatched. This CDR3 is CASAGQGLREGNIQYF. Written as DNA, the CDR3 is TGTGCCAGCGCCGGACAGGGGCTGCGTGAGGGGAACATTCAGTACTTC.

The V gene is TRBV7-2, the J gene TRBJ2-7; D is uncertain. Deletions cut 1 base from V and 0 bases from J, with 10 bases between. The CDR3 runs 15 residues. CDR1 SGHTA and CDR2 FQGNSA come from the germline V gene. The CDR3 is CASSLVLSSSYEQYF. The CDR3 bases are TGTGCCAGCAGCTTAGTCCTCTCTAGCTCCTACGAGCAGTACTTC.

This clone has just a few counts. The rearrangement uses TRBV7-8 and TRBJ1-6, with D tentatively TRBD1 (5 bases). V lost 0 bases and J 4 bases, leaving 7 bases between the germline ends. CDR1 and CDR2 from the germline V gene are SGHVS and FQNEAQ. The CDR3 is 15 residues long. CDR3 bases: TGTGCCAGCAGCTTAGCTGCAGGGTATAATTCACCCCTCCACTTT. Amino acid sequence: CASSLAAGYNSPLHF.

J is TRBJ2-7 and V is TRBV28, with TRBD1 matching over 10 bases. J was trimmed by 7 bases and V by 5 bases; bases with no gene match: 11. CDR1 is MDHEN and CDR2 is SYDVKM in the germline V gene. The CDR3 sequence is 15 residues long. CDR3 coding DNA: TGTGCCAGCAGTCCTTGGACAGGGGGTTTACGGGAGCAGTACTTC. Protein product: CASSPWTGGLREQYF.

The chain joins TRBV14 to TRBJ2-7, with 7 bases aligning to TRBD2. This CDR3 comprises 13 residues. V dropped 3 bases and J dropped 2; count of bases not matched to a gene: 1. Germline V gene sequence: CDR1 SGHDN, CDR2 FVKESK. CDR3 nucleotide sequence: TGTGCCAGCAGCCAGGGAGGGACCTACGAGCAGTACTTC. Protein product: CASSQGGTYEQYF.

The CDR3 DNA sequence: TGTGCCAGCAGTGGAGATTCTGGAAACACCATATATTTT. Translated: CASSGDSGNTIYF. This rearrangement joins TRBV2 to TRBJ1-3; D not resolved. The CDR3 totals 13 residues. Trimming took off 4 bases at V and 1 base at J, with 5 bases between the two ends. Germline V gene lookup returns CDR1 SNHLY and CDR2 FYNNEI.

The chain has TRBV9 and TRBJ2-7, with D perhaps TRBD2 (5 bases). The V gene lost 4 bases and the J gene lost 5 bases, with 16 bases spanning the gap. Per the germline V gene, CDR1 is SGDLS and CDR2 is YYNGEE. The CDR3 spans 14 residues. The CDR3 is CASSPNTGVHEQYF. CDR3 nucleotide sequence: TGTGCCAGCAGCCCCAACACCGGGGTCCACGAGCAGTACTTC.

This chain links TRBV5-5 with TRBJ2-5; D call uncertain. The CDR3 runs 15 residues. V shed 0 bases and J shed 1 base, with 10 bases lying between them. The germline V gene encodes CDR1 SGHKS and CDR2 YYEKEE (reference sequence). The CDR3 loop reads CASSLEHRIQETQYF. CDR3 DNA: TGTGCCAGCAGCTTGGAACACAGAATCCAAGAGACCCAGTACTTC.

The chain recombines TRBV6-1 with TRBJ1-2; D gene uncertain. Germline V gene lookup returns CDR1 MNHNS and CDR2 SASEGT. The CDR3 spans 12 residues. V shed 2 bases and J shed 11 bases, with 12 bases lying between them. CDR3 sequence (DNA): TGTGCCAGCAGTGAACGACACCCAGATTACACCTTC. Amino acids: CASSERHPDYTF.

The chain links TRBV27 to TRBJ2-7; 8 bases map to TRBD2. The CDR3 length is 14 residues. Germline CDR1 is MNHEY and CDR2 is SMNVEV (reference sequence). Trimming cost V 5 bases and J 4 bases; bases outside gene matches: 7. The CDR3 nucleotides read TGTGCCAGCAGTCCGTACACGGGGGGGTACGAGCAGTACTTC. This encodes CASSPYTGGYEQYF.

The chain carries TRBV5-1 and TRBJ2-3, with D tentatively TRBD2 (7 bases). Looked up from germline, CDR1 is SGHRS and CDR2 is YFSETQ. V lost 10 bases, J lost 3 bases, and 27 bases lay in between. The length of the CDR3 is 17 residues. DNA of the CDR3: TGCGCCGGTCCACGAGTGGGGGGGCCCGTTGGTACAGATACGCAGTATTTT. This gives the protein CAGPRVGGPVGTDTQYF.

CDR3 in amino acids: CAWSVIFTSGLYNEQFF. In DNA, the CDR3 is TGTGCCTGGAGTGTAATTTTCACTAGCGGGCTGTACAATGAGCAGTTCTTC. The chain carries TRBV30 and TRBJ2-1, with 9 nucleotides matching TRBD2. The CDR3 contains 17 residues. The V gene end was trimmed by 0 bases and the J gene end by 4 bases; junction bases not matched to a gene: 10. The germline V gene encodes CDR1 GTSNPN and CDR2 SVGIG (reference sequence).

The chain joins TRBV6-6 to TRBJ2-7; a weak D match, TRBD1 (5 bases). This CDR3 comprises 13 residues. V was trimmed by 2 bases and J by 3 bases, leaving 8 bases between them. CDR1 and CDR2 from the germline V gene are MNHNY and SVGAGI (reference sequence). The CDR3 protein is CASSYRQIYEQYF. The CDR3 bases are TGTGCCAGCAGTTACCGACAGATCTACGAGCAGTACTTC.

The genes are TRBV18 and TRBJ1-1; no clear D gene. Germline CDR1 KGHSH, CDR2 LQKENI. V gave up 0 bases and J gave up 0 bases, with 8 bases separating them. The CDR3 spans 15 residues. CDR3 region: CASSPPRSMNTEAFF. The CDR3 coding sequence is TGTGCCAGCTCACCACCGCGTTCCATGAACACTGAAGCTTTCTTT.